The clone carrying this T cell receptor (beta chain) was seen repeatedly, ten times or more. Attachment of unique molecular identifiers to individual cDNA molecules was performed. TCRdb called the 5' RACE reads again in MiXCR, with one record for every CDR3 protein. The sample records 80,000 to 95,000 distinct CDR3 sequences, approximately 13% being singletons. This CDR3 comprises 14 residues. CDR1 is MRHNA and CDR2 is SNTAGT in the germline V gene. V gave up 2 bases and J gave up 7 bases; unmatched junction bases: 4. The source of the sample is a study of early T cells in non-severe SARS-CoV-2 infection.

The rearrangement joins TRBV6-4 to TRBJ2-1, with 8 bases aligning to TRBD2. The source is an adult who was a healthcare worker with PCR-confirmed SARS-CoV-2 infection or an uninfected control (not recorded which). Sequenced sample: whole blood. CDR3 amino acids: CASSDGGGSNEQFF. In DNA form, the CDR3 reads TGTGCCAGCAGTGACGGCGGGGGGTCGAATGAGCAGTTCTTC.